This T cell receptor beta chain was obtained from a study of blood T cell repertoires in COVID-19. Overall study: Specimens from acute and convalescent COVID-19 originated in the United States, Italy and Spain.

Clones were read by immunoSEQ multiplex PCR, and TCRdb kept only the in-frame ones, dropping some. The sample lists around 300,000 clones, approximately 92% occurring once. This CDR3 has 12 amino acids. Trimming cost V 2 bases and J 4 bases, with 5 bases left between them. Looked up from germline, CDR1 is MDHEN and CDR2 is SYDVKM. The study recruited people aged 18 to 89 years across about two dozen US areas. The source of this sequence is a woman aged 25 to 39 who had recovered from COVID-19. Sequencing used PBMCs or T cells enriched from blood (not recorded which). J is TRBJ1-2 and V is TRBV28, with D possibly TRBD1 on 5 matching bases. CDR3 DNA: TGTGCCAGCAGTTTAGACAGCTATGGCTACACCTTC. Protein sequence: CASSLDSYGYTF.